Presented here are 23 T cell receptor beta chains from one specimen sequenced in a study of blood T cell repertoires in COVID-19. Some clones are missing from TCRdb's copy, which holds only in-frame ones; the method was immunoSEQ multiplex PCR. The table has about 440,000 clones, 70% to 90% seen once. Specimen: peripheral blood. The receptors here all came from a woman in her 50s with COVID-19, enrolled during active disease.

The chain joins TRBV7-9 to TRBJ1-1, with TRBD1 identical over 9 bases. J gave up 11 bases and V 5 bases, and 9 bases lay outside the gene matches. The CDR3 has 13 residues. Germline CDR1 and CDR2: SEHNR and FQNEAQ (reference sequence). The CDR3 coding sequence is TGTGCCAGCAGCGTCCGGGACAGGGTATCCGCTTTCTTT. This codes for CASSVRDRVSAFF.

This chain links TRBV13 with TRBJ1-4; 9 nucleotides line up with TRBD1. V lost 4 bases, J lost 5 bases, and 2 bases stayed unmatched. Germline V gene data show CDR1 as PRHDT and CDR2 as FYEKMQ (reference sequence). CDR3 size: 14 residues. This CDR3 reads CASSSGQGNEKLFF. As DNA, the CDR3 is TGTGCCAGCAGCTCGGGACAGGGAAATGAAAAACTGTTTTTT.

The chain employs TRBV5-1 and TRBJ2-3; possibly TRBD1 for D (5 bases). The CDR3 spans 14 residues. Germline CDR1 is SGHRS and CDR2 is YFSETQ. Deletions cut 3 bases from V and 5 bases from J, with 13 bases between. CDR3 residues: CASSYEGAQDTQYF. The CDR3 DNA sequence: TGCGCCAGCAGCTATGAAGGGGCGCAAGATACGCAGTATTTT.

CDR3 region: CASSNPANYGYTF. The CDR3 bases are TGTGCCAGTAGTAATCCGGCTAACTATGGCTACACCTTC. The chain employs TRBV19 and TRBJ1-2; D not certain. Germline CDR1 reads LNHDA; CDR2 reads SQIVND (reference sequence). V dropped 4 bases and J dropped 0 bases, with 6 bases sitting between them. The CDR3 is 13 amino acids.

The CDR3: CASSQGLRGYTDTQYF. The CDR3 nucleotides read TGTGCCAGCAGCCAAGGTCTAAGGGGTTACACAGATACGCAGTATTTT. The chain couples TRBV3-1 (or the pseudogene TRBV3-2) to TRBJ2-3; maybe TRBD1 (5 bases). Germline CDR1 reads LGHDT; CDR2 reads YNNKEL (reference sequence). The V end was cut by 1 base, the J end by 2 bases, with 13 bases between. The CDR3 is 16 amino acids.

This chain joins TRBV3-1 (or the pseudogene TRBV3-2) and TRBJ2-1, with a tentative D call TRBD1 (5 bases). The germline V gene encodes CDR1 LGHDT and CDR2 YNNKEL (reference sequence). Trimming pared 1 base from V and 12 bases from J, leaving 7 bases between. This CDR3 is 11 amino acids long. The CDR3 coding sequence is TGTGCCAGCAGCCAAGGGCAGGGGCAGTTCTTC. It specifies CASSQGQGQFF.

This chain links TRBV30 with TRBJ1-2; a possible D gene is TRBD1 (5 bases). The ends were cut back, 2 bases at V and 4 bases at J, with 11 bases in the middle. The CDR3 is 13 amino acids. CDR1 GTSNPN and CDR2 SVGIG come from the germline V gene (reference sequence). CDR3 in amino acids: CAWSRGVLYGYTF. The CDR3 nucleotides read TGTGCCTGGAGTCGGGGGGTCCTCTATGGCTACACCTTC. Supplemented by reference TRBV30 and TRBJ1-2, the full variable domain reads SQTIHQWPATLVQPVGSPLSLECTVEGTSNPNLYWYRQAAGRGLQLLFYSVGIGQISSEVPQNLSASRPQDRQFILSSKKLLLSDSGFYLCAWSRGVLYGYTFGSGTRLTVV.

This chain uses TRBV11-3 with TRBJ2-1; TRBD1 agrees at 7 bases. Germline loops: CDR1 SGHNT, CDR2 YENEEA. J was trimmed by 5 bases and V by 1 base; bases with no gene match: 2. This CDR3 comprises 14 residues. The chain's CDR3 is CASSLAQGNNEQFF. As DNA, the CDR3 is TGTGCCAGCAGCTTAGCACAGGGGAACAATGAGCAGTTCTTC.

In DNA, the CDR3 is TGTGCCAGCTTAGAGGGGACAGCTAATGAAAAACTGTTTTTT. Its protein product is CASLEGTANEKLFF. The chain uses TRBV2 and TRBJ1-4; 7 bases align to TRBD1. From germline, CDR1 is SNHLY and CDR2 FYNNEI. The V segment lost 8 bases and the J segment 3 bases; nucleotides outside the gene matches: 6. The CDR3 spans 14 residues.

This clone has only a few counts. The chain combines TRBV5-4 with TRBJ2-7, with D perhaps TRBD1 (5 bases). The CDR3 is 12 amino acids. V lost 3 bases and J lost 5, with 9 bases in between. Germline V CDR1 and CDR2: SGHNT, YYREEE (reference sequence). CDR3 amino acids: CASSSVGDEQYF. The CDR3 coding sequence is TGTGCCAGCAGCTCGGTAGGGGACGAGCAGTACTTC.

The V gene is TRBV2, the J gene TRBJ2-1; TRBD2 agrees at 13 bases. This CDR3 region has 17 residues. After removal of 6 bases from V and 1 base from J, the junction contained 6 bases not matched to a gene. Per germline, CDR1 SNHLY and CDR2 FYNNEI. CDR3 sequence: CASRQLAGGQSYNEQFF. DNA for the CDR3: TGTGCCAGCAGACAACTAGCGGGGGGGCAATCCTACAATGAGCAGTTCTTC.

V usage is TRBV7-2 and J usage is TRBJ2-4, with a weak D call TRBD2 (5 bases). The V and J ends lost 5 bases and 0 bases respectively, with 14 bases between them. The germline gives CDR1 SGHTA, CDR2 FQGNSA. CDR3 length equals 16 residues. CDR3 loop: CASSPEVGSAKNIQYF. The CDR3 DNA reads TGTGCCAGCAGCCCGGAGGTTGGGTCAGCCAAAAACATTCAGTACTTC.

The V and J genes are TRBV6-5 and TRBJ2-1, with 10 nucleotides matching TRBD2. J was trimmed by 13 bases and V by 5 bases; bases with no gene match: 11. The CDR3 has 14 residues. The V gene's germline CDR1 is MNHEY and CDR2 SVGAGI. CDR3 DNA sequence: TGTGCCAGCAGTCCTCAGGGACTAGCGACGATACAGTTCTTC. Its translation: CASSPQGLATIQFF.

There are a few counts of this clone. DNA for the CDR3: TGTGCCAGCAGCGTAGCAGGTTCGACGACGGCTGGAAACACCATATATTTT. Protein sequence: CASSVAGSTTAGNTIYF. The chain joins TRBV9 to TRBJ1-3; D uncertain. The V gene's germline CDR1 is SGDLS and CDR2 YYNGEE. This CDR3 comprises 17 residues. V shed 0 bases and J shed 2 bases, with 15 bases lying between them.

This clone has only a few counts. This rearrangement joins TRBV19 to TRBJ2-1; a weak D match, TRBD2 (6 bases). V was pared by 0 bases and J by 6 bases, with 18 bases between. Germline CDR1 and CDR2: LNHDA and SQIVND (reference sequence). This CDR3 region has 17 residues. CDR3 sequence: CASSIDGLGGALNEQFF. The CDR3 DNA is TGTGCCAGTAGTATAGATGGGCTTGGCGGGGCTCTCAATGAGCAGTTCTTC.

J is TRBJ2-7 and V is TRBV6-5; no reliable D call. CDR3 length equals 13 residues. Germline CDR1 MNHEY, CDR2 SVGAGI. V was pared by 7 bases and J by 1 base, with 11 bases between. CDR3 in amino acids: CASTSLQSYEQYF. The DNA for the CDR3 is TGTGCCAGCACGTCTTTGCAGTCCTACGAGCAGTACTTC.

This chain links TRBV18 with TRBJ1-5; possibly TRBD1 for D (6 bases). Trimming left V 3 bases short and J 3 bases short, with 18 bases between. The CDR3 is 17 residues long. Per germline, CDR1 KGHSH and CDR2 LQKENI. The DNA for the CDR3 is TGTGCCAGCTCACCCGGACTGTCTGGGGGCAACAATCAGCCCCAGCATTTT. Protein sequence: CASSPGLSGGNNQPQHF.

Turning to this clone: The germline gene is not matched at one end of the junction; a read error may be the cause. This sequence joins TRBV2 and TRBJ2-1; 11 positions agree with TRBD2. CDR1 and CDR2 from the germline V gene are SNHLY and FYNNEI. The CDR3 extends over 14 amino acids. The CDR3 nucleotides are TGTGCCAGCCGTGAGACTAGCGGGGTATGGGAGCAGTTCTTC. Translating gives CASRETSGVWEQFF.

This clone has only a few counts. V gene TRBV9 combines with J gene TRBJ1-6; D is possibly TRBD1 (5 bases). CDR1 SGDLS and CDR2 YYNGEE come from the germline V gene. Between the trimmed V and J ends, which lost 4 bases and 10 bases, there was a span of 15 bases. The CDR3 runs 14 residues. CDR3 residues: CASSPVQGGSPLHF. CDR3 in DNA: TGTGCCAGCAGCCCCGTCCAGGGCGGATCACCCCTCCACTTT.

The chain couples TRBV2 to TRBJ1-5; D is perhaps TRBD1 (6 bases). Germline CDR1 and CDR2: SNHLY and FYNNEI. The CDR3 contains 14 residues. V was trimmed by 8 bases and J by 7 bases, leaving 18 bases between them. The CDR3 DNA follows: TGTGCCAGCCTACAGGGACGGGATGGCCAGCCCCAGCATTTT. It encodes CASLQGRDGQPQHF.

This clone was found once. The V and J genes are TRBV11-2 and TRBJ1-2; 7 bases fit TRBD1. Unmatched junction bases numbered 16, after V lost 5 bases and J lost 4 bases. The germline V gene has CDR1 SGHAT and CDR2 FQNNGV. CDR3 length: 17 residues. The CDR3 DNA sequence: TGTGCCAGCAGCCGACTGGGACAGCCAAGGGGCCTCTATGGCTACACCTTC. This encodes CASSRLGQPRGLYGYTF.

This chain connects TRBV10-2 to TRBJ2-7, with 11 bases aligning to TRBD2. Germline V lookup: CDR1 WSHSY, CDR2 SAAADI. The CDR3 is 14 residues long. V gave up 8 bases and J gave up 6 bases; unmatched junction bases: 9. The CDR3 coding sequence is TGCGCCAGCGGGGTAGCGGGGGGGCCTAGCGAGCAGTACTTC. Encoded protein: CASGVAGGPSEQYF.

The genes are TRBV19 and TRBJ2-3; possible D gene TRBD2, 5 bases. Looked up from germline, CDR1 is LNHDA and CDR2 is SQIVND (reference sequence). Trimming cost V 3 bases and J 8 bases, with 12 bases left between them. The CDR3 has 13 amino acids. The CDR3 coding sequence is TGTGCCAGTAGTATCCCCGCGGCGGGTACGCAGTATTTT. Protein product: CASSIPAAGTQYF.